The 25 T cell receptor beta chains below were found in one sample sequenced in a study of blood T cell repertoires in COVID-19. Measured with immunoSEQ multiplex PCR; TCRdb has only the in-frame clones, and not every one. The table has just over 30,000 clones, around 92% seen once. The sequencing sample was made of peripheral blood. Receptors were obtained from a woman aged 40 to 50 with active or convalescent COVID-19.

This chain links TRBV7-3 with TRBJ2-2; 10 nucleotides agree with TRBD1. Germline V gene sequence: CDR1 SGHTA, CDR2 FQGTGA. V trimming: 5 bases; J trimming: 3 bases; junction bases outside the gene matches: 6. The CDR3 loop spans 16 amino acids. CDR3 protein: CASSAPGQGYTGELFF. The CDR3, as DNA: TGTGCCAGCAGCGCCCCGGGACAGGGGTACACCGGGGAGCTGTTTTTT.

The chain couples TRBV12-3 or TRBV12-4 to TRBJ1-2; TRBD1 might be the D (6 bases). The CDR3 spans 13 residues. V was cut by 8 bases and J by 7 bases, with 17 bases left in between. As DNA, the CDR3 is TGTGCCAGCGTAGATGGGGGCCTAACTGGCTACACCTTC. It encodes CASVDGGLTGYTF.

The V gene is TRBV28, the J gene TRBJ1-2; a possible D gene is TRBD1 (5 bases). The CDR3 consists of 14 residues. Germline CDR1 MDHEN, CDR2 SYDVKM. The V and J ends lost 6 bases and 0 bases respectively, with 11 bases between them. CDR3: CASRRDGSNYGYTF. CDR3 nucleotides: TGTGCCAGCAGGCGGGACGGATCTAACTATGGCTACACCTTC.

This chain connects TRBV27 to TRBJ2-2; D possibly corresponds to TRBD1 (6 bases). The ends were cut back, 5 bases at V and 2 bases at J, with 12 bases in the middle. The CDR3 is made up of 15 amino acids. Germline CDR1 reads MNHEY; CDR2 reads SMNVEV (reference sequence). The CDR3 here is CASSKGTTNTGELFF. The CDR3, as DNA: TGTGCCAGCAGTAAGGGGACAACCAACACCGGGGAGCTGTTTTTT.

Turning to this clone: Relative to the germline gene, one junction end is altered; a read error may explain this. The genes are TRBV6-2 or TRBV6-3 and TRBJ1-6, with D possibly TRBD1 on 5 matching bases. Germline CDR1 and CDR2: MNHEY and SVGEGT. CDR3 size: 14 residues. This chain's CDR3 is CASSHSTTVPPLHF. The CDR3 nucleotides are TGTGCCAGCAGTCACTCCACGACAGTACCACCCCTCCACTTT.

J is TRBJ2-3 and V is TRBV27; 11 bases are shared with TRBD2. V dropped 1 base and J dropped 6; count of bases not matched to a gene: 3. Germline CDR1 is MNHEY and CDR2 is SMNVEV (reference sequence). This CDR3 comprises 15 residues. The CDR3: CASSLFLAGGDTQYF. For the CDR3, the DNA is TGTGCCAGCAGTTTATTCCTAGCGGGAGGTGATACGCAGTATTTT.

V usage is TRBV5-1 and J usage is TRBJ2-7; 9 bases fit TRBD2. Looked up from germline, CDR1 is SGHRS and CDR2 is YFSETQ. The CDR3 runs 17 residues. The V and J ends lost 2 bases and 4 bases, in that order; junction bases with no gene match: 13. The CDR3 here is CASSLRAGGHMGYEQYF. The CDR3 DNA reads TGCGCCAGCAGCTTAAGAGCGGGGGGCCACATGGGTTACGAGCAGTACTTC.

The V gene is TRBV7-3, the J gene TRBJ2-7; 7 bases agree with TRBD1. The germline gives CDR1 SGHTA, CDR2 FQGTGA. This CDR3 has 15 residues. V was pared by 0 bases and J by 6 bases, with 8 bases of the junction left unmatched. The CDR3 DNA sequence: TGTGCCAGCAGCTTAACAGGGGGCGTGATGGGCGAGCAGTACTTC. This sequence encodes CASSLTGGVMGEQYF.

The V gene is TRBV10-1, the J gene TRBJ1-2; TRBD1 matches 9 bases. CDR3 length: 18 amino acids. Germline lookup yields CDR1 WNHNN and CDR2 SYGVQD (reference sequence). The V and J ends lost 7 bases and 1 base, in that order; junction bases with no gene match: 16. CDR3 nucleotides: TGCGCCAGCACCGGGGGGTTGGACAGGGGCCAGATTAACTATGGCTACACCTTC. This codes for CASTGGLDRGQINYGYTF.

The chain uses TRBV29-1 and TRBJ2-2, with D possibly being TRBD2 (5 bases). Looked up from germline, CDR1 is SQVTM and CDR2 is ANQGSEA. Trimming took 1 base from V and 5 from J, leaving 5 bases between them. This CDR3 contains 12 residues. Here the CDR3 DNA reads TGCAGCGTTGAAGCGGGAACCGGGGAGCTGTTTTTT. Encoded protein: CSVEAGTGELFF.

As to this clone: One junction end disagrees with the germline gene, perhaps due to a read error. The chain is built from TRBV7-7 and TRBJ1-6, with D perhaps TRBD1 (5 bases). This CDR3 spans 15 amino acids. Per the germline V gene, CDR1 is SSHAT and CDR2 is FNYEAQ (reference sequence). CDR3 DNA sequence: TGTGCTAGCAGCTCGGGCGGGGCAGATAATTCACCCCTCCACTTT. It codes for CASSSGGADNSPLHF. Together with reference TRBV7-7 and TRBJ1-6, the CDR3 gives the full variable domain: GAGVSQSPRYKVTKRGQDVTLRCDPISSHATLYWYQQALGQGPEFLTYFNYEAQPDKSGLPSDRFSAERPEGSISTLTIQRTEQRDSAMYRCASSSGGADNSPLHFGNGTRLTVT.

V usage is TRBV25-1 and J usage is TRBJ2-2; D gene unclear. V shed 4 bases and J shed 3 bases, with 6 bases lying between them. This CDR3 region has 13 residues. CDR1 is MGHDK, CDR2 SYGVNS, per germline. CDR3 loop: CASSVRYTGELFF. CDR3 DNA sequence: TGTGCCAGCAGTGTCCGGTACACCGGGGAGCTGTTTTTT.

This clone showed up just once. This chain joins TRBV7-3 and TRBJ1-2; D is uncertain. V lost 5 bases to trimming and J lost 6 bases, with 19 bases between them. This CDR3 region has 15 residues. The germline V gene encodes CDR1 SGHTA and CDR2 FQGTGA. Here the CDR3 DNA reads TGTGCCAGCAGCCCAACGGTAGGGAGAAATGATGGCTACACCTTC. Its protein is CASSPTVGRNDGYTF.

The chain links TRBV27 to TRBJ2-7; possible D gene TRBD1, 5 bases. The CDR3 has 14 amino acids. Germline values: CDR1 MNHEY, CDR2 SMNVEV (reference sequence). Trimming left V 5 bases short and J 3 bases short, with 14 bases between. In nucleotides, the CDR3 is TGTGCCAGCAGTACTGTGTCCAGGGACTACGAGCAGTACTTC. It codes for CASSTVSRDYEQYF.

J is TRBJ1-2 and V is TRBV4-3; D uncertain. The CDR3 spans 16 residues. CDR1 is LGHNA, CDR2 YSLEER, per germline. The V end was cut by 1 base, the J end by 1 base, with 13 bases between. CDR3 residues: CASSQAEAGVNYGYTF. In DNA form, the CDR3 reads TGCGCCAGCAGCCAAGCGGAGGCAGGAGTTAACTATGGCTACACCTTC.

The CDR3 DNA reads as TGTGCCAGCAGCGCCAGGGTCAATGAGCAGTTCTTC. Encoded protein: CASSARVNEQFF. The rearrangement joins TRBV6-5 to TRBJ2-1; maybe TRBD1 (5 bases). The CDR3 length is 12 residues. In germline, CDR1 is MNHEY, CDR2 SVGAGI. V was clipped by 6 bases and J by 6 bases, with 9 bases between them.

This clone showed up just a few times. V and J are TRBV4-3 and TRBJ1-1, with a weak D call TRBD1 (5 bases). Looked up from germline, CDR1 is LGHNA and CDR2 is YSLEER. CDR3 length equals 14 residues. Trimming took off 2 bases at V and 3 bases at J, with 10 bases between the two ends. CDR3 region: CASSQRLGDTEAFF. CDR3 sequence (DNA): TGCGCCAGCAGCCAACGACTAGGGGACACTGAAGCTTTCTTT.

The chain employs TRBV5-1 and TRBJ2-5; 7 positions agree with TRBD2. This CDR3 has 13 amino acids. After removal of 2 bases from V and 4 bases from J, the junction contained 2 bases not matched to a gene. Germline V gene lookup returns CDR1 SGHRS and CDR2 YFSETQ. CDR3 nucleotide sequence: TGCGCCAGCAGCTTATTAGCGGGAGAGACCCAGTACTTC. Translated, it gives CASSLLAGETQYF.

This clone was seen more than once but under ten times. The chain is built from TRBV27 and TRBJ2-7, with 10 bases aligning to TRBD2. Per germline, CDR1 MNHEY and CDR2 SMNVEV (reference sequence). This CDR3 is 14 amino acids long. J gave up 5 bases and V 5 bases, and 6 bases lay outside the gene matches. The CDR3 nucleotides are TGTGCCAGCAGTGGAGCGGGAGGGCCCCACGAGCAGTACTTC. It specifies CASSGAGGPHEQYF.

CDR3 in DNA: TGTGCCAGCAGCCGAGGGGCGGGGGGGCCGAGGGACGGGGAGCTGTTTTTT. This translates into CASSRGAGGPRDGELFF. This rearrangement joins TRBV5-4 to TRBJ2-2, with 9 bases lining up with TRBD2. CDR1 and CDR2 from the germline V gene are SGHNT and YYREEE (reference sequence). The CDR3 loop spans 17 amino acids. Trimming removed 4 bases from V and 7 bases from J; junction bases left unmatched: 14.

The chain carries TRBV6-5 and TRBJ2-7; TRBD2 aligns across 7 bases. V shed 0 bases, J shed 0 bases, and the junction held 5 bases outside the gene matches. CDR3 size: 16 residues. The germline CDR1 and CDR2 sequences are MNHEY and SVGAGI. The CDR3 protein is CASSYSLAESSYEQYF. CDR3 DNA: TGTGCCAGCAGTTACTCTCTAGCGGAGAGCTCCTACGAGCAGTACTTC.

The DNA for the CDR3 is TGTGCCAGCAGCTTAGGGGTTCAGGGGGCTGTTGAGACCCAGTACTTC. It specifies CASSLGVQGAVETQYF. The chain has TRBV11-2 and TRBJ2-5, with 8 nucleotides matching TRBD1. This CDR3 is built from 16 residues. Germline V gene sequence: CDR1 SGHAT, CDR2 FQNNGV. V gave up 1 base and J gave up 5 bases; unmatched junction bases: 9. Full variable domain (rest looked up from reference TRBV11-2 and TRBJ2-5): EAGVAQSPRYKIIEKRQSVAFWCNPISGHATLYWYQQILGQGPKLLIQFQNNGVVDDSQLPKDRFSAERLKGVDSTLKIQPAKLEDSAVYLCASSLGVQGAVETQYFGPGTRLLVL.

The V and J genes are TRBV29-1 and TRBJ1-1; 7 bases line up with TRBD1. V dropped 4 bases and J dropped 0; count of bases not matched to a gene: 5. CDR1 SQVTM and CDR2 ANQGSEA come from the germline V gene. This CDR3 has 14 residues. In DNA form, the CDR3 reads TGCAGCGTTGCAGGGGGATTAATGAACACTGAAGCTTTCTTT. It is translated as CSVAGGLMNTEAFF.

J is TRBJ2-5 and V is TRBV3-1 (or the pseudogene TRBV3-2), with 9 bases identical to TRBD2. The germline V gene has CDR1 LGHDT and CDR2 YNNKEL (reference sequence). V lost 4 bases, J lost 4 bases, and 16 bases stayed unmatched. The CDR3 totals 18 residues. As DNA, the CDR3 is TGTGCCAGCAGCCCTACGGTAGCTAGCGGGAATCAAGGAGAGACCCAGTACTTC. This codes for CASSPTVASGNQGETQYF.

This clone has only one observation. V gene TRBV14 combines with J gene TRBJ1-2; D gene unclear. CDR1 and CDR2 from the germline V gene are SGHDN and FVKESK. The CDR3 runs 13 residues. The V end was cut by 0 bases, the J end by 4 bases, with 6 bases between. In nucleotides, the CDR3 is TGTGCCAGCAGCCAAGATGTCTTCTATGGCTACACCTTC. It translates to CASSQDVFYGYTF.